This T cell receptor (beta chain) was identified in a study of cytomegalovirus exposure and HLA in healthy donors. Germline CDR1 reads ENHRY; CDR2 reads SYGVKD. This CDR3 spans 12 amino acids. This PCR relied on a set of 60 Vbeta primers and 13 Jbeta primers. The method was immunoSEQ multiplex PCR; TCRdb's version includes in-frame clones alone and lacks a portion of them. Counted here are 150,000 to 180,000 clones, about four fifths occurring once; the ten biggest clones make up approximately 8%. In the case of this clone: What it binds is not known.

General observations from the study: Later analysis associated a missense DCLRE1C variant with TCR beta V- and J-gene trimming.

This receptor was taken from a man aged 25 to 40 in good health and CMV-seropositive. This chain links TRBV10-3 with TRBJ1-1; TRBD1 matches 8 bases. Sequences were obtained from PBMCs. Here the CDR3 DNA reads TGTGCATCAGGGGGCAGAAGGACTGAAGCTTTCTTT. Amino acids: CASGGRRTEAFF.